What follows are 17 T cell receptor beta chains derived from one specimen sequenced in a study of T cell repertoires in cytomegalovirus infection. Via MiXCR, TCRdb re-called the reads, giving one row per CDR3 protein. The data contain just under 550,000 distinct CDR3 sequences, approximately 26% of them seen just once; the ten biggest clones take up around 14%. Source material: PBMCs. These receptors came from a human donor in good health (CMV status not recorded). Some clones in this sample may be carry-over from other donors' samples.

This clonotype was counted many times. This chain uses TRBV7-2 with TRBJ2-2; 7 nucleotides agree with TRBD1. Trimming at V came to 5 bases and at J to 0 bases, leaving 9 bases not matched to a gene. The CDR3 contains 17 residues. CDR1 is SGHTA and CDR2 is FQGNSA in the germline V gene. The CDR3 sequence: CASSKRQGLSNTGELFF. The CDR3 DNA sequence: TGTGCCAGCAGCAAACGACAGGGCCTTTCGAACACCGGGGAGCTGTTTTTT. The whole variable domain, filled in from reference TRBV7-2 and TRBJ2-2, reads GAGVSQSPSNKVTEKGKDVELRCDPISGHTALYWYRQSLGQGLEFLIYFQGNSAPDKSGLPSDRFSAERTGGSVSTLTIQRTQQEDSAVYLCASSKRQGLSNTGELFFGEGSRLTVL.

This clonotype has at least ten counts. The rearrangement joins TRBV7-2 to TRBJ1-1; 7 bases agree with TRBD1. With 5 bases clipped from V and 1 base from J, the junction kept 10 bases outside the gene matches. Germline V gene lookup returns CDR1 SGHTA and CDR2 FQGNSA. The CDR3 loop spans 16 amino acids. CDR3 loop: CASSPRNRGWNTEAFF. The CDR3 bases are TGTGCCAGCAGCCCCCGGAACAGGGGATGGAACACTGAAGCTTTCTTT.

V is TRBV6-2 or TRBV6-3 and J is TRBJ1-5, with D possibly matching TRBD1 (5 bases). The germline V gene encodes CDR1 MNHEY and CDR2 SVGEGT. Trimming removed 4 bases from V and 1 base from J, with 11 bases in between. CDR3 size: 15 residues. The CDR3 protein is CASSSRTPSNQPQHF. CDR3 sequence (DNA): TGTGCCAGCAGTTCAAGGACACCCAGCAATCAGCCCCAGCATTTT.

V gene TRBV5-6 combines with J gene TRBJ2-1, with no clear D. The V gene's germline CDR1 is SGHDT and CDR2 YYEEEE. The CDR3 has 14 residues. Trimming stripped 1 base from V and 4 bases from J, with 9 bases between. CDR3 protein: CASSLTRLYNEQFF. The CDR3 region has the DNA TGTGCCAGCAGCTTGACAAGGCTATACAATGAGCAGTTCTTC.

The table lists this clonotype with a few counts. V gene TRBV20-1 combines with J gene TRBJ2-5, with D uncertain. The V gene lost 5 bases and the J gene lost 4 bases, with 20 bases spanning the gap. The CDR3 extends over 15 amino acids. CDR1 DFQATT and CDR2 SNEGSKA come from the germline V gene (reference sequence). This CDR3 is CSAEEVVPRGETQYF. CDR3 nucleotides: TGCAGTGCTGAAGAGGTGGTTCCACGCGGAGAGACCCAGTACTTC.

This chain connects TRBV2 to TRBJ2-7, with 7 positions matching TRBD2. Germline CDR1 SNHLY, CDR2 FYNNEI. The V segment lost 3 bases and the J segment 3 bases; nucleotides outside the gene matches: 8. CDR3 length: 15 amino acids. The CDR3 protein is CASSESAGFGYEQYV. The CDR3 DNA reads TGTGCCAGCAGTGAGTCAGCGGGATTCGGCTACGAGCAGTACGTC.

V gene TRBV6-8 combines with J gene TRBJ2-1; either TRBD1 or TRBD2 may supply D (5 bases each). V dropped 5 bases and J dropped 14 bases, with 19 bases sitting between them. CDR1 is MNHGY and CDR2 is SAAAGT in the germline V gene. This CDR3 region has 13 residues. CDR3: CASSPWEFEGEFF. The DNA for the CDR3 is TGTGCCAGCAGTCCATGGGAGTTCGAAGGGGAGTTCTTC.

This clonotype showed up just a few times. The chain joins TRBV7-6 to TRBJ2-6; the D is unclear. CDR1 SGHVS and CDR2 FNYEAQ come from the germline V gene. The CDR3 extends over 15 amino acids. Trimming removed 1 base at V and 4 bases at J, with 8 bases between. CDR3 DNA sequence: TGTGCCAGCAGCTTAGGGGTGGTCGGGGCCAACGTCCTGACTTTC. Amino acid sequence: CASSLGVVGANVLTF.

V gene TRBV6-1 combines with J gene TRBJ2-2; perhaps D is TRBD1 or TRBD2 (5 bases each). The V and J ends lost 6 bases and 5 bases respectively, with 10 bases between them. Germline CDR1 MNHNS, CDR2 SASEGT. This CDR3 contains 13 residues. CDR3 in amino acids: CASRTGLTGELFF. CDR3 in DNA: TGTGCCAGCAGGACGGGGCTTACCGGGGAGCTGTTTTTT.

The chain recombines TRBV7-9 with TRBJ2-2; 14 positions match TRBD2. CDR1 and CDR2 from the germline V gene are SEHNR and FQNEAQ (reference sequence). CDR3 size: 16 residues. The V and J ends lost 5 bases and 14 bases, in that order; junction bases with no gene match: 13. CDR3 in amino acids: CASSATSGRDPGRLFF. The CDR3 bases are TGTGCCAGCAGCGCGACTAGCGGGAGGGATCCTGGTCGACTGTTTTTT. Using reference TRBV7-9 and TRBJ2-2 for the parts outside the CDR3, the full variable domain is DTGVSQNPRHKITKRGQNVTFRCDPISEHNRLYWYRQTLGQGPEFLTYFQNEAQLEKSRLLSDRFSAERPKGSFSTLEIQRTEQGDSAMYLCASSATSGRDPGRLFFGEGSRLTVL.

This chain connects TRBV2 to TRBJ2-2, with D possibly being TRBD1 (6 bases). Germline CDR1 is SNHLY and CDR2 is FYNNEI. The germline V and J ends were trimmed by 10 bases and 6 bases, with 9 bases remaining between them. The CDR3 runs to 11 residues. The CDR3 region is CATPGAGELFF. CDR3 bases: TGTGCCACGCCAGGGGCCGGGGAGCTGTTTTTT. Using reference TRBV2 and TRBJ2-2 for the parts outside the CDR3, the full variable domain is EPEVTQTPSHQVTQMGQEVILRCVPISNHLYFYWYRQILGQKVEFLVSFYNNEISEKSEIFDDQFSVERPDGSNFTLKIRSTKLEDSAMYFCATPGAGELFFGEGSRLTVL.

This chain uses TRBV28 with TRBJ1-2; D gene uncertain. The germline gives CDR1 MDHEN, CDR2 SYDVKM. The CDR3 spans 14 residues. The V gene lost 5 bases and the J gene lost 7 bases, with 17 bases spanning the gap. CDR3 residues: CASSVGPNRGGYTF. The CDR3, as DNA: TGTGCCAGCAGTGTCGGGCCTAACCGCGGTGGCTACACCTTC.

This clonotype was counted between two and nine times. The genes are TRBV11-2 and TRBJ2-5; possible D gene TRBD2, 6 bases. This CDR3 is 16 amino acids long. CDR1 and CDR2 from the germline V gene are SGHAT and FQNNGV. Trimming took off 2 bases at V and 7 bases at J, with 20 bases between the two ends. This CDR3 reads CASSLPQKAKGGTQYF. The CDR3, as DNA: TGTGCCAGCAGCTTACCCCAAAAGGCTAAGGGAGGGACCCAGTACTTC.

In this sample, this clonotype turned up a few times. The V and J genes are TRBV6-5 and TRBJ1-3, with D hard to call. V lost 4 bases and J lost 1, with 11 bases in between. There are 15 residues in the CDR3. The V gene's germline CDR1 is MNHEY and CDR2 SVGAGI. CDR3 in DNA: TGTGCCAGCAGTTCCACCCCGGGATCTGGAAACACCATATATTTT. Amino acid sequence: CASSSTPGSGNTIYF.

This CDR3 reads CASSQAIEGSQYF. CDR3 DNA sequence: TGCGCCAGCAGCCAAGCCATCGAGGGTTCCCAGTACTTC. The chain is built from TRBV4-1 and TRBJ2-5; a weak D match, TRBD2 (5 bases). The CDR3 covers 13 residues. With 1 base removed from V and 9 bases from J, the gap between germline ends came to 12 bases. In germline, CDR1 is MGHRA, CDR2 YSYEKL.

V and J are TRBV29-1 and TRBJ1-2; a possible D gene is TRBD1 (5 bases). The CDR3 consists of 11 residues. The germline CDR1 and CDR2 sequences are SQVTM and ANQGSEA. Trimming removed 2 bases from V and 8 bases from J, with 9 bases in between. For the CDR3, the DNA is TGCAGCGTTGAAACGGGGGTCGGCTACACCTTC. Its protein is CSVETGVGYTF.

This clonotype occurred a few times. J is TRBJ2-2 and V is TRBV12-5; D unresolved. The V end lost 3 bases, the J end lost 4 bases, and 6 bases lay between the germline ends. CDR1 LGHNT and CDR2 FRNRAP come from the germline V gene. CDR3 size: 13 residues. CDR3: CASGLPLTGELFF. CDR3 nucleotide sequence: TGTGCTAGTGGTTTACCACTCACCGGGGAGCTGTTTTTT. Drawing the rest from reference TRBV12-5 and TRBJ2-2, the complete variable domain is DARVTQTPRHKVTEMGQEVTMRCQPILGHNTVFWYRQTMMQGLELLAYFRNRAPLDDSGMPKDRFSAEMPDATLATLKIQPSEPRDSAVYFCASGLPLTGELFFGEGSRLTVL.